The rows below give T cell receptor beta chains drawn from one sample of a study of CD8 T cells in Susac syndrome. One entry per CDR3 protein results from TCRdb running MiXCR on the immunoSEQ multiplex PCR reads. The sample holds fewer than 150,000 distinct CDR3 sequences, more than 75% seen once. Sequenced input: CD8+ T cells from PBMCs. The receptors shown here come from a human donor with multiple sclerosis. The CDR3 runs from the conserved cysteine through the conserved F or W. The D gene is left open where the match is weak. Part of the rows lack a size; the others show once, few, many or a class for expanded clones.

j_call v_call d_call clone_size cdr3_nt cdr3_aa
TRBJ1-3 TRBV7-9 . . TGTGCCAGCAGCCTTGACGCAAGCTCTGGAAACACCATATATTTT CASSLDASSGNTIYF
TRBJ1-1 TRBV4-3 TRBD1 once TGCGCCAGCAGCCAAGATCCGGGACAGGGCGTCACTGAAGCTTTCTTT CASSQDPGQGVTEAFF
TRBJ2-7 TRBV7-9 . . TGTGCCAGTGGAGAGTTCTCCTACGAGCAGTACTTC CASGEFSYEQYF
TRBJ2-7 TRBV7-9 TRBD2 once TGTGCCAGCAGCTTCGCCGCGGGGGACGAGCAGTACTTC CASSFAAGDEQYF
TRBJ2-7 TRBV14 TRBD1 . TGTGCCAGCAGCCCGGGACAGGGACCCTACGAGCAGTACTTC CASSPGQGPYEQYF
TRBJ2-1 TRBV27 . . TGTGCCAGCAGTTCAGGGTCCCCTTACAATGAGCAGTTCTTC CASSSGSPYNEQFF
TRBJ2-2 TRBV11-2 . . TGTGCCAGCAGCTTAGGGGGAGCCGCGAACACCGGGGAGCTGTTTTTT CASSLGGAANTGELFF
TRBJ2-1 TRBV12-5 . . TGTGCTAGTGGTTTGCAAGGTGGGGGGTACAATGAGCAGTTCTTC CASGLQGGGYNEQFF
TRBJ1-5 TRBV18 . . TGTGCCAGCTCACCTAGCGACAGGCGGACCAGTCAGCCCCAGCATTTT CASSPSDRRTSQPQHF
TRBJ2-7 TRBV4-1 TRBD1 once TGCGCCAGCAGCCAAGAGGATGAACAGGGGGCGGACTACGAGCAGTACTTC CASSQEDEQGADYEQYF
TRBJ2-7 TRBV20-1 TRBD2 . TGCAGTGCTAGAGATCACGGGGGGGGTAGCTCCTACGAGCAGTATTTC CSARDHGGGSSYEQYF
TRBJ1-2 TRBV27 . once TGTGCCAGCAGTTACACCGGGGCAACCTTCTATGGCTACACCTTC CASSYTGATFYGYTF
TRBJ2-2 TRBV6-4 . . TGTGCCTCCGGACTAAGGGACACCGGGGAGCTGTTTTTT CASGLRDTGELFF
TRBJ2-3 TRBV2 TRBD2 . TGTGCCAGCCCTTGGACTAGCGGGAGTGCAGATACGCAGTATTTT CASPWTSGSADTQYF
TRBJ1-1 TRBV27 . . TGTGCCAGCATCGGGAACGCTGAAGCTTTCTTT CASIGNAEAFF
TRBJ2-1 TRBV6-4 TRBD2 . TGTGCCAGCAGTGGGACTAGCGAGAATGAGCAGTTCTTC CASSGTSENEQFF
TRBJ2-3 TRBV5-4 . few TGTGCCAGCAGCGCCAGTGGGTTAAGCACAGATACGCAGTATTTT CASSASGLSTDTQYF
TRBJ2-7 TRBV11-2 . . TGTGCCAGCAGCTCCCCCGGTAGGGGATACGAGCAGTACTTC CASSSPGRGYEQYF
TRBJ2-7 TRBV4-3 . . TGCGCCAGCAGCCCGTTGACAGGAACCTACGAGCAGTACTTC CASSPLTGTYEQYF
TRBJ1-1 TRBV19 . once TGTGCCAGTATTGACACAATGAACACTGAAGCTTTCTTT CASIDTMNTEAFF
TRBJ2-7 TRBV11-2 . once TGTGCCAGCAGCTTCTCGAGGGGCGAGCAGTACTTC CASSFSRGEQYF
TRBJ2-2 TRBV21-1 . . TGTGCCAGCAGCCCCCGAGCGGGGACTCCTGAGAACACCGGGGAGCTGTTTTTT CASSPRAGTPENTGELFF
TRBJ2-1 TRBV30 TRBD2 . TGTGCCTCCTATCATAGACTAGCAGGATACAATGAGCAGTTCTTC CASYHRLAGYNEQFF
TRBJ2-7 TRBV7-9 . few TGTGCCAGCAGCTTAAGGGGTCTCGACGAGCAGTACTTC CASSLRGLDEQYF
TRBJ2-7 TRBV29-1 . . TGCAGCGTTGATATAGGGACCTACGAGCAGTACTTC CSVDIGTYEQYF
TRBJ1-4 TRBV4-1 . . TGCGCCAGCAGCCAAAGGGGGGACGGGCGTAATGAAAAACTGTTTTTT CASSQRGDGRNEKLFF
TRBJ2-5 TRBV19 . . TGTGCCAGTAGTATAGATCTATTGGCGGGAGAGACCCAGTACTTC CASSIDLLAGETQYF
TRBJ1-3 TRBV25-1 . . TGTGCCAGCAGTGACGAACAGGGTACCGGAAACACCATATATTTT CASSDEQGTGNTIYF
TRBJ2-5 TRBV2 . . TGTGCCAGCAGTGACTGGCAGGAAAAAAAAGAGACCCAGTACTTC CASSDWQEKKETQYF
TRBJ1-5 TRBV28 . . TGTGCCAGCAGTCCTGGGGGAGACCAGCCCCAGCATTTT CASSPGGDQPQHF
TRBJ2-6 TRBV29-1 TRBD2 . TGCAGCGTTTTACCTAGCGGTGGGGCCAACGTCCTGACTTTC CSVLPSGGANVLTF
TRBJ2-7 TRBV6-1 . . TGTGCCAGCAGCCAACAGGGTTTTGACAGTTTCGGCGAGCAGTACTTC CASSQQGFDSFGEQYF